A single TCR beta chain is shown here with its context. The data were obtained in a study of PD-1 and CTLA-4 blockade in melanoma. V was clipped by 3 bases and J by 6 bases, with 9 bases between them. The CDR3 has 12 residues. The germline V gene encodes CDR1 LNHDA and CDR2 SQIVND (reference sequence). The assay was immunoSEQ multiplex PCR, and TCRdb's table has in-frame clones only and misses some. The sample lists 15,000 to 20,000 clones, about 71% seen once, with around an eighth in the top ten. V and J are TRBV19 and TRBJ2-7, with D tentatively TRBD1 (5 bases). The specimen was CD8+ T cells from peripheral blood, collected from a patient given anti-PD-1 treatment. The clonotype was recovered from a human donor with melanoma. The chain's CDR3 is CASSIGHSEQYF. The CDR3 coding sequence is TGTGCCAGTAGTATCGGACATAGCGAGCAGTACTTC.